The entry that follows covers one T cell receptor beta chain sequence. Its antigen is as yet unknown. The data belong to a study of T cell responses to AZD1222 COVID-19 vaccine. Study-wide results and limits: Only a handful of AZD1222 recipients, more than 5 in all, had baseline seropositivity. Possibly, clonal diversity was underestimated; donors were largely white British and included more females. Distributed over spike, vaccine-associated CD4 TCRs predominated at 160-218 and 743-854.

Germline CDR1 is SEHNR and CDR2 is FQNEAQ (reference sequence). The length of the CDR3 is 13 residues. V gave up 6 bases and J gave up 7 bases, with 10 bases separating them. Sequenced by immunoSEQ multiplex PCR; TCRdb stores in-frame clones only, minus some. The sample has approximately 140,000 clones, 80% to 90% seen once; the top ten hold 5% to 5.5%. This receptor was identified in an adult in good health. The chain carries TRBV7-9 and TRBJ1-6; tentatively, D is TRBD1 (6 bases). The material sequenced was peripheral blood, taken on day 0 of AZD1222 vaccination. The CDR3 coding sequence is TGTGCCAGCAGGGACAGCGCCAATTCACCCCTCCACTTT. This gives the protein CASRDSANSPLHF.